The sequence of this T cell receptor beta chain was determined in a study of blood T cell repertoires in COVID-19. Only in-frame clones appear in the TCRdb table, and some are missing; sequencing was by immunoSEQ multiplex PCR. This table holds 350,000 to 450,000 clones, about 87% found once. V was pared by 2 bases and J by 2 bases, with 10 bases between. The CDR3 spans 13 residues. Germline assignment: CDR1 GTSNPN and CDR2 SVGIG (reference sequence). The TCR comes from a middle-aged man in a cohort exposed to, infected with or recovered from COVID-19 (not recorded which). The sample comprised PBMCs or T cells enriched from blood (not recorded which). The genes are TRBV30 and TRBJ2-7, with D unresolved. This CDR3 is CAWSSDTPYEQYF. DNA of the CDR3: TGTGCCTGGAGTTCAGACACGCCCTACGAGCAGTACTTC. The full variable domain, its missing parts supplied by reference TRBV30 and TRBJ2-7, is SQTIHQWPATLVQPVGSPLSLECTVEGTSNPNLYWYRQAAGRGLQLLFYSVGIGQISSEVPQNLSASRPQDRQFILSSKKLLLSDSGFYLCAWSSDTPYEQYFGPGTRLTVT.